This TCR beta chain was captured by sequencing in a study of blood T cells in healthy people across ages. Study results and caveats: Higher naive T cell percentage went strongly together with higher TCR beta diversity.

This clonotype occurred many times. Its antigen is undetermined. The CDR3 consists of 14 residues. With 6 bases removed from V and 0 bases from J, the gap between germline ends came to 12 bases. A second about 6 to 11 cycle PCR used barcoded and J-beta primers. Each sample yielded at least 2.5 million CDR3-containing paired-end reads. Using its own MiXCR run on the 5' RACE reads, TCRdb lists one record per CDR3 protein. There are about 680,000 distinct CDR3 sequences in the sample; about half occur only once, and approximately 32% lies in the top ten. The genes are TRBV12-3 or TRBV12-4 and TRBJ2-7; D perhaps matches TRBD1 (6 bases). The specimen was blood. The sequence was obtained from a woman in her sixties or seventies in good health. CDR3 protein: CASSTGHSSYEQYF. In nucleotides, the CDR3 is TGTGCCAGCAGCACGGGACACAGCTCCTACGAGCAGTACTTC.